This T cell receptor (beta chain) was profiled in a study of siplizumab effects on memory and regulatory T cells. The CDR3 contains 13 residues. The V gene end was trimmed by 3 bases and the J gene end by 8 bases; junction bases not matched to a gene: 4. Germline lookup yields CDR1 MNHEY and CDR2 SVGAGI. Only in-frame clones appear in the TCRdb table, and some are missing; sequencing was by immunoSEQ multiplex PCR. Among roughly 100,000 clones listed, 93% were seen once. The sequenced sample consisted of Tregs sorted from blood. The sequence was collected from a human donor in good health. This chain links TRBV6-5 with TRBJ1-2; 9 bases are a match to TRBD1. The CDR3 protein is CASSYTGGRGYTF. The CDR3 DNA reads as TGTGCCAGCAGTTATACAGGGGGCAGGGGCTACACCTTC.